This T cell receptor (beta chain) was sequenced in a study of control samples from healthy donors and cancer patients. The germline V gene encodes CDR1 SGHTS and CDR2 YDEGEE. The CDR3 covers 15 residues. V lost 0 bases and J 5 bases, leaving 11 bases between the germline ends. Some clones are missing from TCRdb's copy, which holds only in-frame ones; the method was immunoSEQ multiplex PCR. Among around 82,000 clones listed, 87% were seen once. The sequence came from a man in his fifties or sixties in good health. Sequenced material: blood. The chain employs TRBV5-8 and TRBJ2-2; the D is unclear. The CDR3 is CASSLAVQYTGELFF. In DNA, the CDR3 is TGTGCCAGCAGCTTGGCCGTCCAGTATACCGGGGAGCTGTTTTTT.